The entry below describes one TCR beta chain. The junction had 4 bases not matched to a gene; V was cut back by 8 bases and J by 1 base. This CDR3 region has 13 residues. Per-sample PBMC isolation yielded at least 7 million cells. These data come from a study of blood T cells in healthy people across ages. For the second PCR, which ran for roughly 6 to 11 cycles, a sample-barcoded 5' primer and a J-beta primer mix were used. Using its own MiXCR run on the 5' RACE reads, TCRdb lists one record per CDR3 protein. The sample has some 1.4 million distinct CDR3 sequences, roughly 40% seen once. The chain links TRBV12-3 or TRBV12-4 to TRBJ2-5; 7 bases are shared with TRBD1. The source material was blood. This clonotype was sampled from a young woman in good health. The CDR3 protein is CASAGTVQETQYF. CDR3 nucleotide sequence: TGTGCCAGCGCCGGGACAGTCCAAGAGACCCAGTACTTC.